The 32 T cell receptor beta chains below were found in one sample sequenced in a study (dated by TCRdb to between 2014 and 2017). Cells that were CD4+CD25+CD127-/low were isolated as Tregs. Library preparation used multiplex PCR. These reads were obtained on an Ion Torrent PGM. For the roughly 20-patient analysis, adaptor-ligated barcode primers were used to amplify TRBV12-4/TRBJ1-2 clonotypes. The raw public reads went through TCRdb reprocessing: fastp at Q25, MiXCR clone calling, in-frame beta chains kept. Rows with one shared CDR3 protein collapse into an entry with the most common genes and DNA. For this sample there are about 1,000 distinct CDR3 sequences; less than 3% appear just once. The ten largest make up 32% of the sample. Specimen: Tregs sorted from blood. These receptors came from a female donor with breast cancer.

This clonotype is medium-sized within its sample. The V and J genes are TRBV12-3 or TRBV12-4 and TRBJ1-2; 8 nucleotides line up with TRBD1. This CDR3 has 14 amino acids. V trimming: 5 bases; J trimming: 6 bases; junction bases outside the gene matches: 8. CDR3 residues: CASSPRQGRHGYTF. CDR3 in DNA: TGTGCCAGCAGTCCAAGACAGGGGAGGCATGGCTACACCTTC.

In its sample, this clonotype is medium-sized. The rearrangement links TRBV12-3 or TRBV12-4 to TRBJ1-2; D perhaps matches TRBD1 (5 bases). The germline V and J ends were trimmed by 5 bases and 8 bases, with 12 bases remaining between them. The CDR3 loop spans 12 amino acids. For the CDR3, the DNA is TGTGCCAGCAGTCCAGGGTCGTACGGCTACACCTTC. This codes for CASSPGSYGYTF.

In its sample, this clonotype ranks as medium-sized. The V and J genes are TRBV12-3 or TRBV12-4 and TRBJ1-2; D remains ambiguous. The CDR3 covers 13 residues. Trimming took off 1 base at V and 14 bases at J, with 17 bases between the two ends. The CDR3 DNA follows: TGTGCCAGCAGTTTAGTGGCGGCAACCCTTCGGACCTTC. Translated: CASSLVAATLRTF.

This clonotype was seen only a few times. This rearrangement joins TRBV12-3 or TRBV12-4 to TRBJ1-2, with D uncertain. Trimming took off 0 bases at V and 5 bases at J, with 10 bases between the two ends. The CDR3 is 14 residues long. The CDR3 reads CASSLATRHYGYTF. As DNA, the CDR3 is TGTGCCAGCAGTTTAGCGACAAGGCATTATGGCTACACCTTC.

This clonotype is medium-sized in the sample. The V call is TRBV12-3 or TRBV12-4, the J call TRBJ1-2, with D possibly TRBD1 on 6 matching bases. The germline V and J ends were trimmed by 2 bases and 6 bases, with 10 bases remaining between them. CDR3 length: 13 amino acids. The CDR3 DNA is TGTGCCAGCAGTTTAACAGGGTGGGATGGCTACACCTTC. Encoded protein: CASSLTGWDGYTF.

By sample share, this clonotype is large. V is TRBV12-3 or TRBV12-4 and J is TRBJ1-2; 8 nucleotides line up with TRBD1. CDR3 length: 16 amino acids. V was pared by 3 bases and J by 2 bases, with 8 bases of the junction left unmatched. DNA of the CDR3: TGTGCCAGCAGTTTTACAACCGGGACAGGCAACTATGGCTACACCTTC. Residues: CASSFTTGTGNYGYTF.

Within the sample, this clonotype is large. The CDR3 reads CASSLSGQAYGYTF. DNA of the CDR3: TGTGCCAGCAGTTTATCCGGACAAGCCTATGGCTACACCTTC. V gene TRBV12-3 or TRBV12-4 combines with J gene TRBJ1-2, with a tentative D call TRBD1 (5 bases). The CDR3 covers 14 residues. Trimming removed 2 bases from V and 4 bases from J, with 11 bases in between.

By proportion, this clonotype is medium-sized. The CDR3 reads CASSLSLGRAAVGYTF. In DNA form, the CDR3 reads TGTGCCAGCAGTTTATCCCTCGGGAGAGCAGCGGTTGGCTACACCTTC. The rearrangement uses TRBV12-3 or TRBV12-4 and TRBJ1-2; D is undetermined. The V end lost 2 bases, the J end lost 7 bases, and 20 bases lay between the germline ends. The CDR3 has 16 residues.

This clonotype came up many times. CDR3 in DNA: TGTGCCAGCAGTTTATGGACAGCCCTAGCTGGCTACACCTTC. Residues: CASSLWTALAGYTF. The J gene is TRBJ1-2, the V gene TRBV12-3 or TRBV12-4; possible D gene TRBD1, 6 bases. This CDR3 has 14 residues. V was clipped by 2 bases and J by 7 bases, with 14 bases between them.

Relative to its sample, this clonotype is medium-sized. This chain joins TRBV12-3 or TRBV12-4 and TRBJ1-2, with D perhaps TRBD1 (5 bases). V lost 5 bases and J 2 bases, leaving 9 bases between the germline ends. The CDR3 contains 13 residues. CDR3 sequence reads: CASSRRDNYGYTF. The DNA of the CDR3 is TGTGCCAGCAGTCGCCGGGACAACTATGGCTACACCTTC.

This clonotype is medium-sized (0.01 to 0.1%) by share. The CDR3 region is CASSSGVYGYTF. In DNA form, the CDR3 reads TGTGCCAGCAGTAGCGGTGTCTATGGCTACACCTTC. The chain carries TRBV12-3 or TRBV12-4 and TRBJ1-2; D uncertain. Trimming cost V 5 bases and J 4 bases, with 8 bases left between them. This CDR3 contains 12 residues.

Sample share makes this clonotype medium-sized. Mismatch with germline at one junction end may stem from a read error. The chain recombines TRBV12-3 or TRBV12-4 with TRBJ1-2; 9 nucleotides match TRBD1. The CDR3 extends over 11 amino acids. CDR3 DNA: TGTGCCAGCGGACAGGGGTATGGTTACACCTTC. Residues: CASGQGYGYTF.

By sample fraction, this clonotype is medium-sized. This sequence joins TRBV12-3 or TRBV12-4 and TRBJ1-2, with 7 nucleotides matching TRBD1. J lost 5 bases, V lost 8 bases, and 11 bases had no gene match. The length of the CDR3 is 14 residues. The chain's CDR3 is CASGRQGPLYGYTF. DNA of the CDR3: TGTGCCAGCGGTAGACAGGGCCCCTTGTATGGCTACACCTTC.

Relative to its sample, this clonotype is medium-sized. The rearrangement joins TRBV12-3 or TRBV12-4 to TRBJ1-2; D is perhaps TRBD1 (5 bases). The CDR3 has 18 amino acids. Trimming stripped 4 bases from V and 2 bases from J, with 23 bases between. The CDR3 region is CASSSRSPQRGSNYGYTF. The CDR3 coding sequence is TGTGCCAGCAGTTCCCGTAGCCCTCAGAGGGGAAGCAACTATGGCTACACCTTC.

This clonotype was seen many times. This sequence joins TRBV12-3 or TRBV12-4 and TRBJ1-2; D may be TRBD1 (5 bases). Trimming pared 2 bases from V and 7 bases from J, leaving 11 bases between. The CDR3 is 13 residues long. CDR3 sequence: CASSLFQGSGYTF. The CDR3 DNA is TGTGCCAGCAGTTTATTTCAGGGATCTGGCTACACCTTC.

Judged by abundance, this clonotype is medium-sized. The chain combines TRBV12-3 or TRBV12-4 with TRBJ1-2; D unresolved. Trimming took 5 bases from V and 0 from J, leaving 10 bases between them. This CDR3 contains 14 residues. The CDR3 DNA is TGTGCCAGCAGTCCAACAGAAGCTAACTATGGCTACACCTTC. Protein product: CASSPTEANYGYTF.

This clonotype qualifies as medium-sized. The V gene is TRBV12-3 or TRBV12-4, the J gene TRBJ1-2; no clear D gene. V was pared by 1 base and J by 2 bases, with 5 bases between. The CDR3 consists of 13 residues. The CDR3 coding sequence is TGTGCCAGCAGTTTAGGGTGGAACTATGGCTACACCTTC. Translating it yields CASSLGWNYGYTF.

This clonotype occurred many times. The rearrangement links TRBV12-3 or TRBV12-4 to TRBJ1-2; the D gene is possibly TRBD1 (6 bases). V shed 4 bases and J shed 7 bases, with 13 bases lying between them. CDR3 length equals 13 residues. The CDR3 protein is CASSSGTKGGYTF. DNA of the CDR3: TGTGCCAGCAGTTCCGGGACAAAGGGTGGCTACACCTTC.

This clonotype is medium-sized by share. At one of its ends the junction is not consistent with the germline gene, which may arise from a read error. V gene TRBV12-3 or TRBV12-4 combines with J gene TRBJ1-2; D gene ambiguous. CDR3 length equals 15 residues. The CDR3, as DNA: TGTGCCATCAGTTTAACGTCAAAGGGCGCGTATGGCTACACCTTC. Amino acid sequence: CAISLTSKGAYGYTF.

There are many counts of this clonotype. Lacking the conserved final phenylalanine or tryptophan, this CDR3 likely reflects a read error. This chain uses TRBV12-3 or TRBV12-4 with TRBJ1-2; D remains unclear. CDR3 size: 12 residues. V was cut by 3 bases and J by 6 bases, with 8 bases left in between. The CDR3 is CASSFLDNGYTL. The CDR3 bases are TGTGCCAGCAGTTTTCTCGACAATGGCTACACCCTC.

By its share, this clonotype is large. The chain recombines TRBV12-3 or TRBV12-4 with TRBJ1-2; D gene uncertain. V shed 2 bases and J shed 0 bases, with 7 bases lying between them. CDR3 length: 14 amino acids. CDR3 protein: CASSLFPSNYGYTF. The CDR3 region has the DNA TGTGCCAGCAGTTTATTCCCCTCTAACTATGGCTACACCTTC.

This clonotype is deemed medium-sized. The genes are TRBV12-3 or TRBV12-4 and TRBJ1-2; D ambiguous. V lost 6 bases, J lost 4 bases, and 15 bases lay in between. This CDR3 is 14 amino acids long. The CDR3 sequence: CASSRTLQVYGYTF. CDR3 DNA: TGTGCCAGCAGCCGCACGCTGCAGGTCTATGGCTACACCTTC.

This clonotype is large. This chain joins TRBV12-3 or TRBV12-4 and TRBJ1-2; maybe TRBD1 (6 bases). Between the trimmed V and J ends, which lost 6 bases and 3 bases, there was a span of 11 bases. The CDR3 runs 13 residues. The CDR3 region is CASSPNRDYGYTF. DNA for the CDR3: TGTGCCAGCAGCCCCAACAGGGACTATGGCTACACCTTC.

This clonotype is medium-sized (0.01 to 0.1%) in the sample. This chain's CDR3 is CASSPTVYRRDRFHGYTF. In nucleotides, the CDR3 is TGTGCCAGCAGTCCAACAGTTTACCGCCGCGACAGATTCCATGGCTACACCTTC. The chain carries TRBV12-3 or TRBV12-4 and TRBJ1-2; TRBD1 is a possible D gene (5 bases). Trimming pared 5 bases from V and 6 bases from J, leaving 28 bases between. The CDR3 runs 18 residues.

This clonotype is labeled as large (0.1 to 1%). The chain has TRBV12-3 or TRBV12-4 and TRBJ1-2; 9 nucleotides match TRBD1. With V trimmed by 5 bases and J by 10 bases, 11 bases remained unmatched. The CDR3 extends over 14 amino acids. The chain's CDR3 is CASSGGTGSMDYTF. In DNA, the CDR3 is TGTGCCAGCAGTGGAGGGACAGGGTCTATGGACTACACCTTC.

Relative to its sample, this clonotype is medium-sized. The chain employs TRBV12-3 or TRBV12-4 and TRBJ1-2; D remains ambiguous. V was cut by 1 base and J by 2 bases, with 5 bases left in between. CDR3 length: 13 amino acids. The CDR3 protein is CASSLEQNYGYTF. Here the CDR3 DNA reads TGTGCCAGCAGTTTAGAGCAGAACTATGGCTACACCTTC.

By sample fraction, this clonotype is medium-sized. V usage is TRBV12-3 or TRBV12-4 and J usage is TRBJ1-2; 7 positions match TRBD1. Germline trimming cut 7 bases from V and 4 bases from J; bases unmatched to any gene: 9. The length of the CDR3 is 14 residues. For the CDR3, the DNA is TGTGCCAGCACTTTCGACAGGGCGGGCTATGGCTACACCTTC. Protein sequence: CASTFDRAGYGYTF.

In its sample, this clonotype ranks as medium-sized (0.01 to 0.1%). The chain couples TRBV12-3 or TRBV12-4 to TRBJ1-2; weak D call: TRBD1 (5 bases). Trimming stripped 7 bases from V and 9 bases from J, with 15 bases between. The CDR3 covers 12 residues. CDR3 residues: CASIGAGHRYTF. CDR3 coding DNA: TGTGCCAGCATTGGCGCCGGACACCGCTACACCTTC.

This clonotype is deemed medium-sized (0.01 to 0.1%). This chain joins TRBV12-3 or TRBV12-4 and TRBJ1-2; D possibly corresponds to TRBD1 (6 bases). CDR3 length: 13 residues. V shed 3 bases and J shed 4 bases, with 9 bases lying between them. In DNA, the CDR3 is TGTGCCAGCAGTTTGAGCAGGGGCTATGGCTACACCTTC. It translates to CASSLSRGYGYTF.

This clonotype is classed as medium-sized (0.01 to 0.1%). The J gene is TRBJ1-2, the V gene TRBV12-3 or TRBV12-4; 7 positions match TRBD1. V shed 5 bases, J shed 2 bases, and the junction held 2 bases outside the gene matches. The CDR3 consists of 13 residues. The CDR3 coding sequence is TGTGCCAGCAGTCAACAGGGGAACTATGGCTACACCTTC. Translating gives CASSQQGNYGYTF.

By sample share, this clonotype is medium-sized. J is TRBJ1-2 and V is TRBV12-3 or TRBV12-4; maybe TRBD1 (6 bases). The CDR3 extends over 13 amino acids. Trimming left V 4 bases short and J 3 bases short, with 9 bases between. The CDR3 region has the DNA TGTGCCAGCAGTTCGGACAGATACTATGGCTACACCTTC. Translated, it gives CASSSDRYYGYTF.

By share, this clonotype ranks as medium-sized. V is TRBV12-3 or TRBV12-4 and J is TRBJ1-2, with TRBD1 as a possible D gene (5 bases). The CDR3 extends over 12 amino acids. V was clipped by 6 bases and J by 4 bases, with 9 bases between them. CDR3 protein: CASSWDGYGYTF. The CDR3 DNA reads as TGTGCCAGCAGCTGGGACGGCTATGGCTACACCTTC.